This T cell receptor (beta chain) comes out of a study of response to subunit inactivated influenza vaccine (dated by TCRdb to 2016 to 2019). Background for the entire study: To follow how T cells responded to a trivalent subunit inactivated influenza vaccine, the researchers relied on deep quantitative profiling of the T cell receptor repertoire.

As encoded in the germline V gene (reference sequence), CDR1 is SGHKS while CDR2 is YYEKEE. The cysteine opens and the phenylalanine closes a CDR3 of 15 amino acids. Just the 45-base CDR3 DNA is kept, in frame starting at base 1. V sheds 1 base and J sheds 0 bases, leaving 8 bases between their ends. Comment on this clonotype: The clone's antigen remains unknown. Base quality data are lacking; no much larger clone is found one base away.

Here is what the overall study found, with its caveats: It was suggested by the authors that each seasonal influenza vaccination may recruit only a limited number of new T cells.

The library came from RT-PCR. Sequencing used an Illumina HiSeq 2500. Through fastp at Q25 and MiXCR, TCRdb rebuilt clones from the public reads, retaining in-frame beta chains. Rows merge per CDR3 protein into single entries with the most common DNA and genes. The sample table lists 450,000 to 600,000 distinct CDR3 sequences, approximately 16% of them with a count of one. Less than 4% of the sample belongs to the ten largest clones. The sequencing here drew on CD4+ T cells sorted from PBMCs, taken less than 30 months after vaccination. The source is a man aged 50 to 69 who received an inactivated influenza vaccine. Donor details come from another sample of the same person, matched by shared clones. The sequence joins TRBV5-5 to TRBJ1-5; the D segment cannot be called with confidence. The nucleotides read TGTGCCAGCAGCTTGCCCGGGCTTAGCAATCAGCCCCAGCATTTT. This gives the protein CASSLPGLSNQPQHF.